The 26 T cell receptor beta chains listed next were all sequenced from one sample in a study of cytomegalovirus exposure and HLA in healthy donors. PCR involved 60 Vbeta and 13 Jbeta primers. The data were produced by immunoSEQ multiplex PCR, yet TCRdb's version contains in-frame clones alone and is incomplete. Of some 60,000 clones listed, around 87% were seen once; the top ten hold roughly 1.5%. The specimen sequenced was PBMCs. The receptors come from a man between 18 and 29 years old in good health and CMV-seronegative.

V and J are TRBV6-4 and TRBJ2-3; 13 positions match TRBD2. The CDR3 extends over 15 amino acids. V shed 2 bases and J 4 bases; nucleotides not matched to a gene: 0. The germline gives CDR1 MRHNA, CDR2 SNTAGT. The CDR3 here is CASSDTSGGADTQYF. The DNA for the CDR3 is TGTGCCAGCAGTGACACTAGCGGGGGGGCAGATACGCAGTATTTT.

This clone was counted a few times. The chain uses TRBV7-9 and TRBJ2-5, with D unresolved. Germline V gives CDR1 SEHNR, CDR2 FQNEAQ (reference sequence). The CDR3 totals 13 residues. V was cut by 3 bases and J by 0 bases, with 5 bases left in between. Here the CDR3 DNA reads TGTGCCAGCAGCTTCTCTAACCAAGAGACCCAGTACTTC. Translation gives CASSFSNQETQYF.

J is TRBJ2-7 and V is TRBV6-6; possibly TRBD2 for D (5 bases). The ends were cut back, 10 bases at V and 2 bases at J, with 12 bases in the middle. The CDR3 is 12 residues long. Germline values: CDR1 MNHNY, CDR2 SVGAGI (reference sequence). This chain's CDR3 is CATAGVTYEQYF. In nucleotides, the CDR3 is TGTGCCACCGCCGGGGTGACCTACGAGCAGTACTTC.

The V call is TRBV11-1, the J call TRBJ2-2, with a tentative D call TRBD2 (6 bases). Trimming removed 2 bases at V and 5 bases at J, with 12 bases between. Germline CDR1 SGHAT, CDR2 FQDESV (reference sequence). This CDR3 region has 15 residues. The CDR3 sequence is CASSLSGGWTGELFF. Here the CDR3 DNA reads TGTGCCAGCAGCTTATCCGGGGGATGGACCGGGGAGCTGTTTTTT.

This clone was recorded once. CDR3 sequence reads: CASSASGAEAFF. The DNA for the CDR3 is TGTGCCAGCAGCGCCTCAGGGGCTGAAGCTTTCTTT. V is TRBV9 and J is TRBJ1-1; a possible D gene is TRBD1 (6 bases). Germline V lookup: CDR1 SGDLS, CDR2 YYNGEE. This CDR3 has 12 amino acids. The V end was cut by 3 bases, the J end by 6 bases, with 9 bases between.

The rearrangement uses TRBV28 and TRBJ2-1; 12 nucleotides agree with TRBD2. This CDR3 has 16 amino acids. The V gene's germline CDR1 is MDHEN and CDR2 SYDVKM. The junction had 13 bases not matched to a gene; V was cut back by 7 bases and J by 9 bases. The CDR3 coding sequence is TGTGCCAGCACCCCCACTAGGCCTAGCGGGGGGGGTGAGCAGTTCTTC. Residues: CASTPTRPSGGGEQFF.

In nucleotides, the CDR3 is TGTGCCAGCAGCAACTGGACGCCGGGGGTCGGAAACACCATATATTTT. Translation gives CASSNWTPGVGNTIYF. The chain carries TRBV13 and TRBJ1-3; D might be TRBD1 (5 bases). Germline V gene data show CDR1 as PRHDT and CDR2 as FYEKMQ (reference sequence). The CDR3 length is 16 residues. Trimming stripped 5 bases from V and 4 bases from J, with 18 bases between.

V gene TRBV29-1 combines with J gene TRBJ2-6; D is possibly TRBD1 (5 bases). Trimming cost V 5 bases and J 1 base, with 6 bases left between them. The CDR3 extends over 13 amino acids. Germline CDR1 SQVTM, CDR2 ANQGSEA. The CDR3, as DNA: TGCAGCGTTACAGGATCTGGGGCCAACGTCCTGACTTTC. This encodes CSVTGSGANVLTF.

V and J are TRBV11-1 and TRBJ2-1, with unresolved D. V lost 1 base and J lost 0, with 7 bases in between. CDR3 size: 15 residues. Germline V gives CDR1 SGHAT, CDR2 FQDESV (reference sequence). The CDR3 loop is CASSLGTSSYNEQFF. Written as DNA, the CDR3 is TGTGCCAGCAGCTTAGGCACGAGCTCCTACAATGAGCAGTTCTTC.

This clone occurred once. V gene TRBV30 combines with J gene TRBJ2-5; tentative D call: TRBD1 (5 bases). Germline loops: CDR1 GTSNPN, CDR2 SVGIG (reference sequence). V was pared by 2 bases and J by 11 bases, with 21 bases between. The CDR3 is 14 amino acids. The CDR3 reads CAWSLGSGSSEQYF. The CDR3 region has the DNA TGTGCCTGGAGTCTAGGATCAGGGTCCAGTGAGCAGTACTTC. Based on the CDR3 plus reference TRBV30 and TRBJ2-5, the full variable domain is SQTIHQWPATLVQPVGSPLSLECTVEGTSNPNLYWYRQAAGRGLQLLFYSVGIGQISSEVPQNLSASRPQDRQFILSSKKLLLSDSGFYLCAWSLGSGSSEQYFGPGTRLLVL.

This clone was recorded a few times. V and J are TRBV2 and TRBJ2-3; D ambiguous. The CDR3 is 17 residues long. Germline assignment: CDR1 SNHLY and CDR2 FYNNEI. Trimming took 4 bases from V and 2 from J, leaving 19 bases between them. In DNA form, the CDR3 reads TGTGCCAGCAGTGTACAGCCTTTCCCTGGCACCACAGATACGCAGTATTTT. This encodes CASSVQPFPGTTDTQYF.

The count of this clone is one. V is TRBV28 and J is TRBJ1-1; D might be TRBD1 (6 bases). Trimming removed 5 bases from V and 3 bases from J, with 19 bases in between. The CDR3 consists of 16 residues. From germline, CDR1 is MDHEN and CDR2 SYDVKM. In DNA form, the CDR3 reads TGTGCCAGCAGTAGACCTCCAGGGGCAAGGGACACTGAAGCTTTCTTT. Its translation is CASSRPPGARDTEAFF. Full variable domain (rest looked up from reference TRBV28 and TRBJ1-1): DVKVTQSSRYLVKRTGEKVFLECVQDMDHENMFWYRQDPGLGLRLIYFSYDVKMKEKGDIPEGYSVSREKKERFSLILESASTNQTSMYLCASSRPPGARDTEAFFGQGTRLTVV.

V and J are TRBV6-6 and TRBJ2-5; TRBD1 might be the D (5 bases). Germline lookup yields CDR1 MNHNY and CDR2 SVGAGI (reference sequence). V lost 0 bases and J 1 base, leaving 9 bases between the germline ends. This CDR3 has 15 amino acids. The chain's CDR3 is CASSYSKGFQETQYF. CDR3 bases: TGTGCCAGCAGTTACTCGAAGGGGTTCCAAGAGACCCAGTACTTC.

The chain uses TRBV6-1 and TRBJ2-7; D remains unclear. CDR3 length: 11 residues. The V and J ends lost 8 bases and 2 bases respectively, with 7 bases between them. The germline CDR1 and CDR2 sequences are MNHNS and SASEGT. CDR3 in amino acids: CASSTTYEQYF. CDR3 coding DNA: TGTGCCAGCTCCACAACCTACGAGCAGTACTTC.

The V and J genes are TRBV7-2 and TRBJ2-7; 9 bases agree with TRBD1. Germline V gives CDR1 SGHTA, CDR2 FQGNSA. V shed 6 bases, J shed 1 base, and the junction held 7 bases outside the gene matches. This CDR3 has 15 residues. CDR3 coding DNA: TGTGCCAGCAGGGAGGGGACAGGGTCATCCTACGAGCAGTACTTC. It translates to CASREGTGSSYEQYF.

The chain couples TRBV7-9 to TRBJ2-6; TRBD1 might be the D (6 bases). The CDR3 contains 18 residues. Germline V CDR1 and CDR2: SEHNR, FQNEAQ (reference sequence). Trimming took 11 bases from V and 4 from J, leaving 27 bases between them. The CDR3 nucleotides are TGTGCCGAGGGGGAATTTCATCACAACGGCGGGGGGGCCAACGTCCTGACTTTC. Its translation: CAEGEFHHNGGGANVLTF.

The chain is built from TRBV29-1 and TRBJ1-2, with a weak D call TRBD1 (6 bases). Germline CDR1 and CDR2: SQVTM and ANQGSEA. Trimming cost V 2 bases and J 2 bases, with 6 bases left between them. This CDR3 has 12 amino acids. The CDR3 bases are TGCAGCGTTGAAACAGGGAACTATGGCTACACCTTC. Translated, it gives CSVETGNYGYTF.

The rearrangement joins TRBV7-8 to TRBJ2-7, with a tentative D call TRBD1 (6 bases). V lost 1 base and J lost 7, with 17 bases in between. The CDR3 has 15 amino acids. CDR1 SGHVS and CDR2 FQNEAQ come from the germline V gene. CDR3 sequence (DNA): TGTGCCAGCAGCTTAGATAGGTACTATCAGGGGGAGCAGTACTTC. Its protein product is CASSLDRYYQGEQYF. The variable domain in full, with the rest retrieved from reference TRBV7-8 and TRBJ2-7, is GAGVSQSPRYKVAKRGQDVALRCDPISGHVSLFWYQQALGQGPEFLTYFQNEAQLDKSGLPSDRFFAERPEGSVSTLKIQRTQQEDSAVYLCASSLDRYYQGEQYFGPGTRLTVT.

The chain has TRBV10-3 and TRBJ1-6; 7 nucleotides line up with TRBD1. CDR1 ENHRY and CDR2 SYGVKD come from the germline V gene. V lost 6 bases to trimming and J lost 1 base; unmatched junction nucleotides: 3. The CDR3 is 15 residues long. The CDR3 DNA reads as TGTGCCATCAGCCAGGGGGGATCCTATAATTCACCCCTCCACTTT. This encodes CAISQGGSYNSPLHF.

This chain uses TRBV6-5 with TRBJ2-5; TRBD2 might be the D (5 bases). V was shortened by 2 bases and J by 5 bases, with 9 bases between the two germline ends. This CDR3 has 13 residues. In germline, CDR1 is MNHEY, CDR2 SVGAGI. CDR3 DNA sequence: TGTGCCAGCAGTTACGAACTAGGGGAGACCCAGTACTTC. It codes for CASSYELGETQYF.

The CDR3 region is CSVDYQYF. CDR3 bases: TGCAGCGTTGATTATCAGTACTTC. The V and J genes are TRBV29-1 and TRBJ2-4; D remains ambiguous. Trimming cost V 3 bases and J 12 bases, with 3 bases left between them. The germline CDR1 and CDR2 sequences are SQVTM and ANQGSEA. The CDR3 covers 8 residues. The full variable domain, rest sourced from reference TRBV29-1 and TRBJ2-4, is SAVISQKPSRDICQRGTSLTIQCQVDSQVTMMFWYRQQPGQSLTLIATANQGSEATYESGFVIDKFPISRPNLTFSTLTVSNMSPEDSSIYLCSVDYQYFGAGTRLSVL.

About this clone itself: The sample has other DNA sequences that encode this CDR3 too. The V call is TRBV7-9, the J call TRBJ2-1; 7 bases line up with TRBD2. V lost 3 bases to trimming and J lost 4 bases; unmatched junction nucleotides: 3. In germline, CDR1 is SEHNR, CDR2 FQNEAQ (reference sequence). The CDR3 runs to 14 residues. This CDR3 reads CASSLGGGYNEQFF. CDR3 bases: TGTGCCAGCAGCTTGGGCGGGGGTTACAATGAGCAGTTCTTC.

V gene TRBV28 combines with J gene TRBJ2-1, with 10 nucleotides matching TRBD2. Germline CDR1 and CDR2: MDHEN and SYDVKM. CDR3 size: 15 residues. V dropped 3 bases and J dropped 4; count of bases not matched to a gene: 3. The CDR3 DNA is TGTGCCAGCAGTTTCCCTAGCGGGGGTTACAATGAGCAGTTCTTC. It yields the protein CASSFPSGGYNEQFF.

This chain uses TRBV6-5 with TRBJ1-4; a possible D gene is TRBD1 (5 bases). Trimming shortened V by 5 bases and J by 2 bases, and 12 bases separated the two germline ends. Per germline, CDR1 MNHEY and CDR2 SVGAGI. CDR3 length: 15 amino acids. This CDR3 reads CASSQGWGTNEKLFF. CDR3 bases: TGTGCCAGCAGTCAGGGTTGGGGCACTAATGAAAAACTGTTTTTT.

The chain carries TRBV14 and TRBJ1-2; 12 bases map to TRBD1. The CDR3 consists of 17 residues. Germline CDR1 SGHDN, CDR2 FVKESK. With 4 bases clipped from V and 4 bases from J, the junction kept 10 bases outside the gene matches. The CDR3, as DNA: TGTGCCAGCAGCCGGGGACAGGGGGCTTATGATCCCTATGGCTACACCTTC. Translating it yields CASSRGQGAYDPYGYTF.

For the CDR3, the DNA is TGTGCCAGCAATACACCAGGGTTTAGCGAGCAGTACTTC. It translates to CASNTPGFSEQYF. The chain recombines TRBV28 with TRBJ2-7; D perhaps matches TRBD1 (5 bases). V lost 7 bases, J lost 6 bases, and 16 bases lay in between. The CDR3 contains 13 residues. Germline CDR1 and CDR2: MDHEN and SYDVKM.